Reported below is one TCR beta chain. Trimming removed 4 bases at V and 5 bases at J, with 12 bases between. The CDR3 runs 13 residues. Germline V gives CDR1 SEHNR, CDR2 FQNEAQ (reference sequence). In TCRdb, the 5' RACE reads were re-called with MiXCR into one record per CDR3 protein. The sample shows roughly 230,000 distinct CDR3 sequences, about 18% of them seen only once. This entry is derived from a study of CD8 T cells in ankylosing spondylitis. J is TRBJ2-7 and V is TRBV7-9, with D perhaps TRBD2 (6 bases). This sequence originates from a male donor with ankylosing spondylitis or in good health (not recorded which). Sequenced: blood, either unsorted or a sorted T cell fraction (not recorded which). CDR3 protein: CASSSGGSHEQYF. CDR3 in DNA: TGTGCCAGCAGCTCAGGAGGGAGCCACGAGCAGTACTTC.